This TCR beta chain came from a study of OX40 agonist ivuxolimab in advanced cancers. Using immunoSEQ multiplex PCR, the repertoire was profiled, and TCRdb retains in-frame clones only, with some absent. The profile covers around 56,000 clones, with approximately 82% appearing a single time and roughly 4% taken by the ten largest. Trimming took off 8 bases at V and 5 bases at J, with 10 bases between the two ends. Germline V gene data show CDR1 as DFQATT and CDR2 as SNEGSKA (reference sequence). This CDR3 region has 11 residues. The sequence was collected from an adult with an advanced solid tumor such as melanoma, head and neck, liver or kidney cancer. The chain employs TRBV20-1 and TRBJ2-1; D is uncertain. The sample in question was CD4+ or CD8+ T cells sorted from blood, obtained in a trial of the OX40 agonist ivuxolimab. The CDR3 region has the DNA TGCAGTCTCGCACCTCACAATGAGCAGTTCTTC. Translated: CSLAPHNEQFF.